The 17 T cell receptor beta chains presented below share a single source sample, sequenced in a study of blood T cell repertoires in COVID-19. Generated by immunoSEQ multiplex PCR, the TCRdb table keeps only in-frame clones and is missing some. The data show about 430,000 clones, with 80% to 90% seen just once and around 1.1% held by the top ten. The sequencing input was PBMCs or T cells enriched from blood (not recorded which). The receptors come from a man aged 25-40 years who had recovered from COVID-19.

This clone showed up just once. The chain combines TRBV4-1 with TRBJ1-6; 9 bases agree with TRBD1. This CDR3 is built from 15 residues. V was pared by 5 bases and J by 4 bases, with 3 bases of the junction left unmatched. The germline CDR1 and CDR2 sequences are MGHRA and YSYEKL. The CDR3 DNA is TGCGCCAGCAGCGCGACAGGGGGGTATAATTCACCCCTCCACTTT. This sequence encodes CASSATGGYNSPLHF.

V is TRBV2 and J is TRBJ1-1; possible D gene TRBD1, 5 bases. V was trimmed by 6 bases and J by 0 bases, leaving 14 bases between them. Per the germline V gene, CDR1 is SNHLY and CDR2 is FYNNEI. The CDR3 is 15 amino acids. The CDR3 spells CASRSWGGMNTEAFF. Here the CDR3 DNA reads TGTGCCAGCAGAAGTTGGGGGGGAATGAACACTGAAGCTTTCTTT.

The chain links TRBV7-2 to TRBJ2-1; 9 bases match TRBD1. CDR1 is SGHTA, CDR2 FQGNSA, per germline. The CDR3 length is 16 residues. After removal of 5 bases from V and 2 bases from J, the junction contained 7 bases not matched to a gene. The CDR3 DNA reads TGTGCCAGCAGCATCGGGACAGGGCCGGCCTACAATGAGCAGTTCTTC. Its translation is CASSIGTGPAYNEQFF.

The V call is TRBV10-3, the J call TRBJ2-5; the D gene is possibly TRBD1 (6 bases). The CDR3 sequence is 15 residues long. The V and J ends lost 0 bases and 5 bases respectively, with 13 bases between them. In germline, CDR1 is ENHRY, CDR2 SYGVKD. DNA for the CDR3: TGTGCCATCAGTGAGTCTGGGACAATTAGGGAGACCCAGTACTTC. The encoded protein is CAISESGTIRETQYF.

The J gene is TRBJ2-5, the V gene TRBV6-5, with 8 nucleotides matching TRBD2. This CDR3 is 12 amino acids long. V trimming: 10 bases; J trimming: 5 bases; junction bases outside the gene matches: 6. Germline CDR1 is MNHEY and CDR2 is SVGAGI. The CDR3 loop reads CATQREYETQYF. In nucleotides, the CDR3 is TGTGCCACACAGCGGGAGTACGAGACCCAGTACTTC.

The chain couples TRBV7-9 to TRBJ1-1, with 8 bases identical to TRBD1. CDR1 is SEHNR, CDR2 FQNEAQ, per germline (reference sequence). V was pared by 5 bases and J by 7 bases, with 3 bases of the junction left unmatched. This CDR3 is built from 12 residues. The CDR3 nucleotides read TGTGCCAGCAGCGCACAGGGGGATGAAGCTTTCTTT. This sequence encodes CASSAQGDEAFF. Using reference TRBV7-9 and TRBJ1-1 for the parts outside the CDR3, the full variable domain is DTGVSQNPRHKITKRGQNVTFRCDPISEHNRLYWYRQTLGQGPEFLTYFQNEAQLEKSRLLSDRFSAERPKGSFSTLEIQRTEQGDSAMYLCASSAQGDEAFFGQGTRLTVV.

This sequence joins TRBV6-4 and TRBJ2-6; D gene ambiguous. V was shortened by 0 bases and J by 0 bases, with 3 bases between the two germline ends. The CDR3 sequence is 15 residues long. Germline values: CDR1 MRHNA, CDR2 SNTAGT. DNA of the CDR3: TGTGCCAGCAGTGACTCCAACTCTGGGGCCAACGTCCTGACTTTC. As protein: CASSDSNSGANVLTF.

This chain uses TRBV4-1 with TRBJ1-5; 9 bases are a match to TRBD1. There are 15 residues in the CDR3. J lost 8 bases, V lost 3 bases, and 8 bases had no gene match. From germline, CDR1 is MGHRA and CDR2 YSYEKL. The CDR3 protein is CASSHTGGREKPQHF. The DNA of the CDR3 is TGCGCCAGCAGCCATACAGGGGGCAGGGAAAAGCCCCAGCATTTT.

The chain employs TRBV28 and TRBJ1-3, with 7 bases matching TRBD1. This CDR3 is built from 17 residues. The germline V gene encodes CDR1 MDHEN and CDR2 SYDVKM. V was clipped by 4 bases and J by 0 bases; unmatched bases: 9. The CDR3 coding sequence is TGTGCCAGCAGTTCCCAACAGGGGATCTACTCTGGAAACACCATATATTTT. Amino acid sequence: CASSSQQGIYSGNTIYF.

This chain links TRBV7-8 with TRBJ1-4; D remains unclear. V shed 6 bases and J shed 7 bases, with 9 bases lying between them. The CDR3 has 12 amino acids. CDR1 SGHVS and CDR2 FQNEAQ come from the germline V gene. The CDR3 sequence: CASRGAVEKLFF. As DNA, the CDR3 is TGTGCCAGCAGGGGAGCGGTTGAAAAACTGTTTTTT.

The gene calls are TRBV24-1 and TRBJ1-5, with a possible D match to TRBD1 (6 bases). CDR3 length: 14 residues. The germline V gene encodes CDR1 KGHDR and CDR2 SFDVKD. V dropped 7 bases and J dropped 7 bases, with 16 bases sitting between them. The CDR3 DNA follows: TGTGCCACCAGGAACAACGAGGGGGTCCAGCCCCAGCATTTT. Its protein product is CATRNNEGVQPQHF.

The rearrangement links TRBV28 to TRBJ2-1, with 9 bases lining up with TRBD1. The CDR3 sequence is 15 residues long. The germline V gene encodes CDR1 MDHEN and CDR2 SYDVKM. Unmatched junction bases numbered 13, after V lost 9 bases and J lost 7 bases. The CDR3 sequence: CASTLPGQGGNEQFF. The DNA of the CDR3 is TGTGCCAGTACCCTCCCGGGACAGGGTGGTAATGAGCAGTTCTTC.

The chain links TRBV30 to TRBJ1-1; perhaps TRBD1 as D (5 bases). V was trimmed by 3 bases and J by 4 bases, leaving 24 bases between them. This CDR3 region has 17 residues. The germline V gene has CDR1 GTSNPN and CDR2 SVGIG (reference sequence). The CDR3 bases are TGTGCCTGGAGCGCAGCCGGGACCTCGGGAGGGGTCACTGAAGCTTTCTTT. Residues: CAWSAAGTSGGVTEAFF.

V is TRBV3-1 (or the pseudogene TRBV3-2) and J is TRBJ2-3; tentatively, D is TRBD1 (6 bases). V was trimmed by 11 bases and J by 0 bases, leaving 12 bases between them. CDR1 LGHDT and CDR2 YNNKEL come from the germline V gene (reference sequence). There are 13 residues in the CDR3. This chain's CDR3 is CAVGDTSTDTQYF. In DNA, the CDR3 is TGTGCCGTCGGGGACACCAGCACAGATACGCAGTATTTT.

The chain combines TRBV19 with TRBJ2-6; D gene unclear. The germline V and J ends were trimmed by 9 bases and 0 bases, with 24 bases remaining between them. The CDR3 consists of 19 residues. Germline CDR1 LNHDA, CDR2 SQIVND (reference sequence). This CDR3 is CASDKGYGRINSGANVLTF. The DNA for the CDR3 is TGTGCCAGCGATAAAGGATACGGCAGGATAAACTCTGGGGCCAACGTCCTGACTTTC.

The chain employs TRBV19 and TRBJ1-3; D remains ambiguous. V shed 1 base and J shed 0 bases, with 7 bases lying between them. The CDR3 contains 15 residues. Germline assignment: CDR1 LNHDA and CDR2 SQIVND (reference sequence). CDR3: CASSIVRGSGNTIYF. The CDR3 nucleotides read TGTGCCAGTAGTATAGTTCGCGGCTCTGGAAACACCATATATTTT.

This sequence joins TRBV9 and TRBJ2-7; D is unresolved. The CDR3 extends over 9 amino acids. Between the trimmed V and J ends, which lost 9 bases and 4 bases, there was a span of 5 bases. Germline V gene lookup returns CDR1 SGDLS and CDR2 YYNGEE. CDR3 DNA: TGTGCCACTTTATACGAGCAGTACTTC. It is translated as CATLYEQYF.